This T cell receptor (beta chain) was sequenced during a study of blood T cell repertoires in COVID-19. Across the study: COVID-19 samples from acute and convalescent phases originated in the United States, Italy and Spain. T cells, B-cell-depleted T cells, or PBMCs supplied cDNA or gDNA.

Patients in Seattle were enrolled during active infection, then followed longitudinally. The CDR3 loop spans 16 amino acids. Germline V gene sequence: CDR1 LNHDA, CDR2 SQIVND (reference sequence). V gave up 3 bases and J gave up 7 bases, with 18 bases separating them. Per the original data handling: Cell counts per sample came from amplifying reference gene primers. Sequencing was performed with immunoSEQ multiplex PCR; in TCRdb, only in-frame clones are kept and a portion is missing. The V and J calls and clone size were taken over from that table, and D and trimming were inferred from the DNA. The sample shows roughly 75,000 clones, over 80% of them seen only once.

Sequencing used peripheral blood. The clonotype originates from a man in his forties or fifties with COVID-19, enrolled during active disease. This chain joins TRBV19 and TRBJ2-2, with D possibly matching TRBD1 (5 bases). CDR3 nucleotide sequence: TGTGCCAGTAGTATTTTTGGGGCAGGGTACGGCGGGGAGCTGTTTTTT. Translation: CASSIFGAGYGGELFF.